This T cell receptor (beta chain) was sequenced for a study of blood T cell repertoires in COVID-19. Across the study: Specimens from acute and convalescent COVID-19 originated in the United States, Italy and Spain. PBMCs, B-cell-depleted T cells, or T cells were the source of the cDNA or gDNA that made up the material.

CDR3 size: 15 residues. Trimming stripped 1 base from V and 6 bases from J, with 16 bases between. The germline V gene has CDR1 SGHRS and CDR2 YFSETQ. In the study's own analysis: Estimates of nucleated cell counts were drawn from the amplification of reference gene primers. The data were produced by immunoSEQ multiplex PCR, yet TCRdb's version contains in-frame clones alone and is incomplete. The V and J calls and clone size come from that table; D and trimming were worked out from the DNA. The sample has roughly 120,000 clones; 84% are singletons. Sequencing input: peripheral blood. The receptor's source is a woman aged 45-59 years with acute or convalescent COVID-19. The J gene is TRBJ1-2, the V gene TRBV5-1, with D perhaps matching TRBD1 (5 bases). The CDR3, as DNA: TGCGCCAGCAGCTTGTGGGAGGACGGGACGGATGGCTACACCTTC. This translates into CASSLWEDGTDGYTF.